This T cell receptor (beta chain) was obtained from a study of T-cell reconstitution after alpha-beta-depleted transplantation in children. Broader study findings: The study traced high day-60 TCRbeta diversity in some patients to surviving recipient T cells and thymic progenitors. T-cell numbers and diversity, one year after transplant, stemmed largely from T cells that were newly produced.

The CDR3 is 15 amino acids. Germline CDR1 and CDR2: MNHEY and SVGEGT. Losses at the gene ends were 4 bases for V and 1 base for J; bases not matched to a gene: 3. In this sample, this clonotype turned up many times. The antigen is undetermined. Unique molecular identifiers were used to barcode this TCRbeta library. TCRdb re-analysed the PCR reads in MiXCR, keeping a single row per CDR3 protein. The sample records 200,000 to 300,000 distinct CDR3 sequences, approximately 8.9% being singletons. V usage is TRBV6-2 or TRBV6-3 and J usage is TRBJ2-1; 8 positions match TRBD2. The TCR sequence derives from a male patient under 18 who had a stem cell transplant for acute lymphoblastic leukemia, so the T cells may come from the graft donor. Material: PBMCs, mostly from graft donor cells, obtained 180 days after TCRalphabeta/CD19-depleted stem cell transplant. The CDR3 here is CASSFTSGSYNEQFF. The CDR3 nucleotides are TGTGCCAGCAGTTTTACTAGCGGTTCCTACAATGAGCAGTTCTTC.